This T cell receptor beta chain was documented in a study of regulatory T cells in long-lasting Graves disease. The table lists this clonotype with a few counts. Time point given: newly diagnosed GD, antithyroid drugs for less than 3 months. With RNA extracted from PBMCs as input, the TCR library was made. TCR beta libraries were built with iRepertoire HTBI primers and Arm-PCR of CDR3 regions. TCRdb independently ran MiXCR on the multiplex PCR reads; one entry per CDR3 protein. This repertoire shows over 350,000 distinct CDR3 sequences, approximately 15% found once; its top ten account for over 7%. This sample was also put to use in a study of T cells in Graves' hyperthyroidism and ophthalmopathy.

The sample here was peripheral blood mononuclear cells (PBMCs), taken at new diagnosis, from a patient treated with antithyroid drugs. The TCR sequence derives from a middle-aged woman with Graves disease.

The CDR3 protein is CASSLGGEGAGGNTIYF. The CDR3 bases are TGTGCCAGCAGTTTAGGGGGGGAGGGGGCGGGCGGAAACACCATATATTTT. This chain connects TRBV12-3 or TRBV12-4 to TRBJ1-3; 7 nucleotides match TRBD1. This CDR3 has 17 residues. Unmatched junction bases numbered 10, after V lost 1 base and J lost 4 bases.